This T cell receptor beta chain appears in the sequencing data of a study of T cell responses to AZD1222 COVID-19 vaccine. In the study overall: The study pooled second doses at about 4 or about 12 weeks. General observations from the study: Donors in the cohort were predominantly white British and more often female, and clonal diversity was possibly underestimated. Two AZD1222 doses significantly raised spike-specific TCR breadth and depth over controls.

The germline V and J ends were trimmed by 7 bases and 1 base, with 10 bases remaining between them. The germline V gene has CDR1 SGHTA and CDR2 FQGNSA. This CDR3 region has 13 residues. Concerning this clone itself: Antigen unknown.

Generated by immunoSEQ multiplex PCR, the TCRdb table keeps only in-frame clones and is missing some. Of about 120,000 clones listed, around nine tenths are singletons. Here the sequenced sample was peripheral blood, taken on day 0 of AZD1222 vaccination. The origin of this receptor is an adult in good health. The chain links TRBV7-2 to TRBJ1-2; D gene uncertain. CDR3 sequence reads: CASTLSYNYGYTF. The CDR3 DNA reads TGTGCCAGCACCCTTTCGTATAACTATGGCTACACCTTC.